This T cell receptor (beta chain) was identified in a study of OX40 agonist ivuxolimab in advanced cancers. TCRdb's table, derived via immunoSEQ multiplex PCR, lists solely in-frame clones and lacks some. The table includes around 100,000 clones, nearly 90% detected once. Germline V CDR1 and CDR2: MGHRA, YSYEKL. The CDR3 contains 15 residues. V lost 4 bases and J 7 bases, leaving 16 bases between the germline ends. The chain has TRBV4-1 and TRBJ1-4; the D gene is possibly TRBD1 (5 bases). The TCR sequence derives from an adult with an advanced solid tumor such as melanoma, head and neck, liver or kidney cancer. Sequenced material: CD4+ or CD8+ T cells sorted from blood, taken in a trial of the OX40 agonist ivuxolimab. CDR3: CASSLEGSSLEKLFF. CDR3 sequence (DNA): TGCGCCAGCAGCCTTGAGGGGAGCTCGCTTGAAAAACTGTTTTTT.